Included here is one T cell receptor beta chain sequence, with context. This sample was included in a study of T cell changes during pregnancy in multiple sclerosis. After removal of 3 bases from V and 4 bases from J, the junction contained 3 bases not matched to a gene. The V gene's germline CDR1 is SGDLS and CDR2 YYNGEE. The CDR3 extends over 14 amino acids. Only in-frame clones appear in the TCRdb table, and some are missing; sequencing was by immunoSEQ multiplex PCR. Of tens of thousands of clones in the sample, roughly 90% were seen once. The sequenced sample was peripheral blood, obtained in the second trimester of pregnancy. This rearrangement joins TRBV9 to TRBJ2-7; 11 positions agree with TRBD1. This clonotype originated in a female donor with multiple sclerosis, enrolled in a pregnancy study. The CDR3 DNA sequence: TGTGCCAGCAGCGGCGGGACAGGGGGGTACGAGCAGTACTTC. Amino acids: CASSGGTGGYEQYF.